These 24 T cell receptor beta chains share one sample of origin, sequenced in a study of T cell changes during pregnancy in multiple sclerosis. Assay: immunoSEQ multiplex PCR; the TCRdb copy retains only in-frame clones and omits some. This table holds 50,000 to 75,000 clones, over 85% found once. The sequencing used peripheral blood, collected in the first trimester of pregnancy. The receptor set was obtained from a female donor in good health, enrolled as a control in a pregnancy study.

This chain joins TRBV7-9 and TRBJ2-1, with a possible D match to TRBD1 (6 bases). CDR1 and CDR2 (germline): SEHNR, FQNEAQ (reference sequence). Trimming took off 3 bases at V and 10 bases at J, with 16 bases between the two ends. The CDR3 has 14 residues. CDR3 DNA: TGTGCCAGCAGCTTCTTGGGCAGGGGCGGAGAGCAGTTCTTC. Amino acids: CASSFLGRGGEQFF.

The CDR3 region is CASSIFSGGLISGNTIYF. The CDR3 region has the DNA TGTGCCAGCAGCATATTCTCGGGTGGACTGATCTCTGGAAACACCATATATTTT. V usage is TRBV11-2 and J usage is TRBJ1-3; no clear D gene. The germline CDR1 and CDR2 sequences are SGHAT and FQNNGV. V shed 5 bases and J shed 0 bases, with 20 bases lying between them. This CDR3 is built from 18 residues.

The rearrangement links TRBV7-2 to TRBJ1-1; D is uncertain. V lost 5 bases and J 5 bases, leaving 12 bases between the germline ends. The CDR3 extends over 13 amino acids. CDR1 and CDR2 (germline): SGHTA, FQGNSA. Here the CDR3 reads CASSPTVRTEAFF. The CDR3 DNA reads as TGTGCCAGCAGCCCGACCGTGAGGACTGAAGCTTTCTTT.

The V call is TRBV27, the J call TRBJ1-5; 11 bases are shared with TRBD1. This CDR3 comprises 18 residues. CDR1 MNHEY and CDR2 SMNVEV come from the germline V gene (reference sequence). After removal of 0 bases from V and 7 bases from J, the junction contained 11 bases not matched to a gene. For the CDR3, the DNA is TGTGCCAGCAGTTTATCTGGGACAGGGGGATGGGGGAACCAGCCCCAGCATTTT. As protein: CASSLSGTGGWGNQPQHF.

This clone was detected once. The rearrangement uses TRBV12-5 and TRBJ2-7; TRBD1 agrees at 8 bases. V shed 1 base, J shed 2 bases, and the junction held 4 bases outside the gene matches. The length of the CDR3 is 15 residues. Looked up from germline, CDR1 is LGHNT and CDR2 is FRNRAP. CDR3 residues: CASGLETGGPYEQYF. The CDR3 DNA reads as TGTGCTAGTGGTTTGGAAACAGGGGGACCCTACGAGCAGTACTTC.

Here the CDR3 reads CSVDAGPLGKGYTF. The CDR3, as DNA: TGCAGCGTTGACGCGGGGCCGCTGGGGAAAGGCTACACCTTC. The rearrangement links TRBV29-1 to TRBJ1-2; D possibly corresponds to TRBD1 (5 bases). CDR1 is SQVTM, CDR2 ANQGSEA, per germline. V was pared by 3 bases and J by 8 bases, with 19 bases between. This CDR3 region has 14 residues.

This chain links TRBV7-6 with TRBJ1-3, with D tentatively TRBD1 (5 bases). V was trimmed by 5 bases and J by 2 bases, leaving 16 bases between them. CDR1 and CDR2 from the germline V gene are SGHVS and FNYEAQ. This CDR3 has 16 residues. CDR3 sequence (DNA): TGTGCCAGCAGCGCACACGGGGGGGAACCTGGAAACACCATATATTTT. This gives the protein CASSAHGGEPGNTIYF.

The chain joins TRBV30 to TRBJ2-7, with TRBD1 identical over 11 bases. This CDR3 contains 15 residues. The J segment lost 5 bases and the V segment lost 1 base, leaving 7 bases of the junction unmatched. The germline gives CDR1 GTSNPN, CDR2 SVGIG (reference sequence). This CDR3 is CAWSDSDRGRDEQYF. The DNA of the CDR3 is TGTGCCTGGAGTGACTCGGACAGGGGGCGCGACGAGCAGTACTTC.

The rearrangement joins TRBV27 to TRBJ2-2, with 8 bases that match TRBD1. The V gene end was trimmed by 6 bases and the J gene end by 7 bases; junction bases not matched to a gene: 7. CDR1 is MNHEY, CDR2 SMNVEV, per germline (reference sequence). The CDR3 has 14 amino acids. CDR3 amino acids: CASRADRVVGELFF. The CDR3 bases are TGTGCCAGCAGGGCGGACAGGGTGGTCGGGGAGCTGTTTTTT.

This chain uses TRBV5-5 with TRBJ2-7; TRBD2 aligns across 7 bases. CDR1 SGHKS and CDR2 YYEKEE come from the germline V gene (reference sequence). The length of the CDR3 is 15 residues. V trimming: 0 bases; J trimming: 2 bases; junction bases outside the gene matches: 5. This CDR3 is CASSLGLGGTYEQYF. For the CDR3, the DNA is TGTGCCAGCAGCTTGGGATTGGGGGGGACCTACGAGCAGTACTTC.

This clone was detected once. The chain links TRBV11-2 to TRBJ2-1, with a tentative D call TRBD2 (6 bases). Trimming removed 7 bases from V and 3 bases from J, with 19 bases in between. The CDR3 is 16 amino acids. Germline V gene data show CDR1 as SGHAT and CDR2 as FQNNGV. The CDR3 sequence: CASTRREAGGYNEQFF. As DNA, the CDR3 is TGTGCCAGCACTCGAAGGGAGGCCGGAGGCTACAATGAGCAGTTCTTC. Full variable domain (missing parts from reference TRBV11-2 and TRBJ2-1): EAGVAQSPRYKIIEKRQSVAFWCNPISGHATLYWYQQILGQGPKLLIQFQNNGVVDDSQLPKDRFSAERLKGVDSTLKIQPAKLEDSAVYLCASTRREAGGYNEQFFGPGTRLTVL.

The chain links TRBV13 to TRBJ2-3; 8 nucleotides agree with TRBD1. V gave up 4 bases and J gave up 3 bases; unmatched junction bases: 9. CDR3 size: 16 residues. Per the germline V gene, CDR1 is PRHDT and CDR2 is FYEKMQ (reference sequence). CDR3 nucleotide sequence: TGTGCCAGCAGCTCCGAGCAGGGGGCGCGGACAGATACGCAGTATTTT. It translates to CASSSEQGARTDTQYF.

The V call is TRBV6-1, the J call TRBJ1-5; weak D call: TRBD1 (5 bases). The CDR3 loop spans 15 amino acids. Trimming pared 7 bases from V and 0 bases from J, leaving 13 bases between. CDR1 MNHNS and CDR2 SASEGT come from the germline V gene. The CDR3 sequence is CASTESGFSNQPQHF. CDR3 DNA: TGTGCCAGCACCGAGTCAGGGTTTAGCAATCAGCCCCAGCATTTT.

The V and J genes are TRBV6-5 and TRBJ1-1, with TRBD1 identical over 9 bases. Trimming took 0 bases from V and 5 from J; bases not matched to a gene: 1. The germline V gene encodes CDR1 MNHEY and CDR2 SVGAGI. The CDR3 is made up of 14 amino acids. CDR3: CASSYSDRGTEAFF. CDR3 in DNA: TGTGCCAGCAGTTACTCTGACAGGGGGACTGAAGCTTTCTTT.

The CDR3 DNA reads TGTGCCATCAGCCAGGGACAGACCCTTGCATACGGGGAGCTGTTTTTT. It specifies CAISQGQTLAYGELFF. This chain links TRBV10-3 with TRBJ2-2; 7 nucleotides align to TRBD1. The CDR3 has 16 amino acids. Trimming cost V 6 bases and J 7 bases; bases outside gene matches: 14. The V gene's germline CDR1 is ENHRY and CDR2 SYGVKD.

V gene TRBV9 combines with J gene TRBJ2-5, with 11 bases fitting TRBD2. Looked up from germline, CDR1 is SGDLS and CDR2 is YYNGEE. The CDR3 is 16 residues long. V lost 4 bases to trimming and J lost 4 bases; unmatched junction nucleotides: 9. The CDR3 nucleotides are TGTGCCAGCAGCCTAAGTAGCGGGAGGGCGGGAGAGACCCAGTACTTC. It encodes CASSLSSGRAGETQYF.

The rearrangement uses TRBV7-6 and TRBJ1-3; possibly TRBD1 for D (6 bases). This CDR3 is 16 amino acids long. Germline-derived CDR1 and CDR2 are SGHVS and FNYEAQ. Between the trimmed V and J ends, which lost 3 bases and 2 bases, there was a span of 14 bases. The CDR3 spells CASSFVTGTAGNTIYF. CDR3 in DNA: TGTGCCAGCAGCTTTGTTACAGGGACGGCTGGAAACACCATATATTTT.

The chain is built from TRBV11-2 and TRBJ2-3; TRBD2 agrees at 8 bases. The CDR3 covers 17 residues. Germline V gene data show CDR1 as SGHAT and CDR2 as FQNNGV. The junction had 12 bases not matched to a gene; V was cut back by 0 bases and J by 7 bases. CDR3 DNA sequence: TGTGCCAGCAGCTTAGAAAGGACGGGGGGGCCAGAAAATACGCAGTATTTT. It yields the protein CASSLERTGGPENTQYF.

The chain employs TRBV5-1 and TRBJ1-1; the D gene is possibly TRBD1 (5 bases). The CDR3 has 15 residues. Germline V gene data show CDR1 as SGHRS and CDR2 as YFSETQ. V was clipped by 2 bases and J by 1 base, with 12 bases between them. The DNA for the CDR3 is TGCGCCAGCAGCTTTAGGGCCGGGGGGAACACTGAAGCTTTCTTT. This encodes CASSFRAGGNTEAFF.

The chain joins TRBV6-5 to TRBJ1-1; possible D gene TRBD1, 5 bases. CDR1 and CDR2 (germline): MNHEY, SVGAGI. V was clipped by 10 bases and J by 1 base, with 13 bases between them. This CDR3 is built from 13 residues. CDR3 region: CAIGRGANTEAFF. CDR3 nucleotide sequence: TGTGCCATCGGGAGGGGAGCGAACACTGAAGCTTTCTTT.

V is TRBV27 and J is TRBJ2-7; TRBD2 matches at 7 bases. V trimming: 3 bases; J trimming: 6 bases; junction bases outside the gene matches: 8. The CDR3 is 14 amino acids. Germline lookup yields CDR1 MNHEY and CDR2 SMNVEV (reference sequence). Here the CDR3 DNA reads TGTGCCAGCAGTTTTGGGGGAGGGGTCGTCGAGCAGTACTTC. Encoded protein: CASSFGGGVVEQYF.

The V call is TRBV19, the J call TRBJ1-1, with D possibly matching TRBD1 (5 bases). V was pared by 6 bases and J by 0 bases, with 17 bases between. Germline V lookup: CDR1 LNHDA, CDR2 SQIVND (reference sequence). This CDR3 is built from 16 residues. The chain's CDR3 is CASSDNYRFLNTEAFF. The CDR3, as DNA: TGTGCCAGTAGCGACAATTACAGGTTCCTGAACACTGAAGCTTTCTTT.

This clone was picked up one time. The V call is TRBV5-1, the J call TRBJ2-3, with 9 bases lining up with TRBD1. V shed 0 bases and J 5 bases; nucleotides not matched to a gene: 7. This CDR3 contains 16 residues. Germline CDR1 is SGHRS and CDR2 is YFSETQ. CDR3 coding DNA: TGCGCCAGCAGCTTGGGGGACAGGGCCGGGGGAGATACGCAGTATTTT. Its translation is CASSLGDRAGGDTQYF.

This chain links TRBV2 with TRBJ1-2; 10 bases line up with TRBD1. The V and J ends lost 5 bases and 6 bases, in that order; junction bases with no gene match: 6. The CDR3 is made up of 14 amino acids. Germline V gene data show CDR1 as SNHLY and CDR2 as FYNNEI. The CDR3 DNA reads as TGTGCCAGCAGTTTGGGGACAGGGGTAGATGGCTACACCTTC. It translates to CASSLGTGVDGYTF.